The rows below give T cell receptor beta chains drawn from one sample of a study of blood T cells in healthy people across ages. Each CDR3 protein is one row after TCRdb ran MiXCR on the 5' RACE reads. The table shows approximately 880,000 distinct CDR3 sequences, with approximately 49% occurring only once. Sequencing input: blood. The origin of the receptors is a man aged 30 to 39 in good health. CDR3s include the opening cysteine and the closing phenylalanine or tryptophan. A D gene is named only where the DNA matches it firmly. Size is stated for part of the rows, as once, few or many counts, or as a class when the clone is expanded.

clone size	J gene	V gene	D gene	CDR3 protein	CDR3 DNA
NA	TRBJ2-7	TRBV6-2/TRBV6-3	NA	CASSLSGTLYYEQYF	TGTGCCAGCAGTTTATCCGGGACTTTGTACTACGAGCAGTACTTC
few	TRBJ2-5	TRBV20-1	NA	CSAREPRGETQYF	TGCAGTGCTAGAGAACCCCGCGGAGAGACCCAGTACTTC
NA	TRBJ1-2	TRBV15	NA	CATSRSNPRRSWDYGYTF	TGTGCCACCAGCAGAAGCAACCCGCGACGGTCGTGGGACTATGGCTACACCTTC
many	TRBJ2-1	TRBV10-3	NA	CAISGAKGILRNEQFF	TGTGCCATCAGTGGAGCGAAAGGGATCCTCCGAAATGAGCAGTTCTTC
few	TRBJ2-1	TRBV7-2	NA	CASSLDSHNEQFF	TGTGCCAGCAGCCTCGACAGTCACAATGAGCAGTTCTTC
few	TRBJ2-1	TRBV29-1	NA	CSGQIGLQGTYNEQFF	TGCAGCGGACAAATTGGGTTACAGGGAACATACAATGAGCAGTTCTTC
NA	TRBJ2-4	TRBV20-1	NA	CSAPLPLAKNIQYF	TGCAGTGCTCCTTTACCTCTAGCCAAAAACATTCAGTACTTC
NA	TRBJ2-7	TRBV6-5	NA	CASSSVAGPREQYF	TGTGCCAGCAGCTCAGTGGCAGGGCCCCGCGAGCAGTACTTC
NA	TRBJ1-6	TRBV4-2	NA	CASSPTVGGYNSPLHF	TGTGCCAGCAGTCCGACCGTGGGGGGGTATAATTCACCCCTCCACTTT
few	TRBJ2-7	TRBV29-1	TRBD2	CSVDRSSGGYEQYF	TGCAGCGTTGACCGGTCTAGCGGGGGGTACGAGCAGTACTTC
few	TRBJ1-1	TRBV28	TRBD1	CASSSAGQANTEAFF	TGTGCCAGCAGTTCTGCGGGACAGGCGAACACTGAAGCTTTCTTT
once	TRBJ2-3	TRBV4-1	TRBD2	CASSQRTSGSTGTQYF	TGCGCCAGCAGCCAAAGGACTAGCGGGAGCACAGGTACGCAGTATTTT
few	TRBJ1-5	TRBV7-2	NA	CASSLNAENQPQHF	TGTGCCAGCAGCCTAAACGCCGAAAATCAGCCCCAGCATTTT
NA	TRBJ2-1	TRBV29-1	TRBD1	CSVLPGTDYNEQFF	TGCAGCGTTCTTCCTGGGACAGACTACAATGAGCAGTTCTTC
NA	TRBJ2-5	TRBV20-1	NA	CSARGREVVQYF	TGCAGTGCTAGAGGCAGGGAGGTTGTGCAGTACTTC
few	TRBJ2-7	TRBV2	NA	CATKRGGSLDEQYF	TGTGCCACCAAAAGAGGAGGGTCTTTGGACGAGCAGTACTTC
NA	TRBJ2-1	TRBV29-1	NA	CSVGAGLYNEQFF	TGCAGCGTGGGGGCGGGCCTCTACAATGAGCAGTTCTTC
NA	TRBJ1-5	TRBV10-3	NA	CAISASGAGVDQPQHF	TGTGCCATCAGTGCGTCGGGGGCAGGGGTGGATCAGCCCCAGCATTTT
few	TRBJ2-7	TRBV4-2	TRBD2	CASSQVRTSGTYEQYF	TGTGCCAGCAGCCAAGTCCGGACTAGCGGGACCTACGAGCAGTACTTC
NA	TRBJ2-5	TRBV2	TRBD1	CAFVGQGKSETQYF	TGTGCCTTCGTAGGACAGGGTAAATCGGAGACCCAGTACTTC
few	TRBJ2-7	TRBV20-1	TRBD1	CSARDQDRGIYEQYF	TGCAGTGCTAGAGACCAGGACAGGGGGATCTACGAGCAGTACTTC
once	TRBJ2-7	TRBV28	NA	CASTLEGSSYEQYF	TGTGCCAGCACCCTGGAAGGGAGCTCCTACGAGCAGTACTTC
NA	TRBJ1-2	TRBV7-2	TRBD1	CASSPGQGLAYGYTF	TGTGCCAGCAGCCCCGGACAGGGATTGGCCTATGGCTACACCTTC